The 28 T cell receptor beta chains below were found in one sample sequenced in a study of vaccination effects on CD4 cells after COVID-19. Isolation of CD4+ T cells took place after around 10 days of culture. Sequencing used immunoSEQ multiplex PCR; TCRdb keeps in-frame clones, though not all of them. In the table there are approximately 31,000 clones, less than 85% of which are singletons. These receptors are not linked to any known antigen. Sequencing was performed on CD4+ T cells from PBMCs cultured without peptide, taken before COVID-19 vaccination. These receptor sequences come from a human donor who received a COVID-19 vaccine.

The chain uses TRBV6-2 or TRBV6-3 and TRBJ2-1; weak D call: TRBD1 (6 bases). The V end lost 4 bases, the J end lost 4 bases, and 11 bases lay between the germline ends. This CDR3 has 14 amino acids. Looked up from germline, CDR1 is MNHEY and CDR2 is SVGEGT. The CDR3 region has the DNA TGTGCCAGCAGTTCCATACAGGGATACAATGAGCAGTTCTTC. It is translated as CASSSIQGYNEQFF.

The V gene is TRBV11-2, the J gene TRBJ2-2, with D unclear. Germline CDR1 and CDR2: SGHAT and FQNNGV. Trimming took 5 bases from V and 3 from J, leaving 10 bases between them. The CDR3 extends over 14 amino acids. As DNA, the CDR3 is TGTGCCAGCAGCCCCCTCCGTCACACCGGGGAGCTGTTTTTT. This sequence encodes CASSPLRHTGELFF.

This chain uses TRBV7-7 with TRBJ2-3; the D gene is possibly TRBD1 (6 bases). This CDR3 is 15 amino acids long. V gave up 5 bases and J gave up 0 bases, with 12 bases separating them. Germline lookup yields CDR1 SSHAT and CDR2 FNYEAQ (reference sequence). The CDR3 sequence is CASSPQGSSTDTQYF. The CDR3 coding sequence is TGTGCCAGCAGCCCACAGGGCTCTAGCACAGATACGCAGTATTTT.

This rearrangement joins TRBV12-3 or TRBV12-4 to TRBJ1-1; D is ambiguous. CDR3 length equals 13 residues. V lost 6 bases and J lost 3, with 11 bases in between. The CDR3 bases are TGTGCCAGCAGACGACCCGGACACACTGAAGCTTTCTTT. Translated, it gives CASRRPGHTEAFF.

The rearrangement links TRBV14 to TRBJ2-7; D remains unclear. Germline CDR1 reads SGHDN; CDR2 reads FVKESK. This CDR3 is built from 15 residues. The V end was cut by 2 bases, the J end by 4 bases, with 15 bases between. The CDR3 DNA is TGTGCCAGCAGCCAACGATCGGTCACGCATTACGAGCAGTACTTC. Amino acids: CASSQRSVTHYEQYF.

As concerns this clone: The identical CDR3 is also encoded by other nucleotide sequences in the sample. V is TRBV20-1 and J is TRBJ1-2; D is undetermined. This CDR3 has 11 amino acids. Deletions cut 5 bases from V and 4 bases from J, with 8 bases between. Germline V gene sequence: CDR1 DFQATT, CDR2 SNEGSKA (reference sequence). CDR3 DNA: TGCAGTGCTGCTGACATCTATGGCTACACCTTC. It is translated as CSAADIYGYTF.

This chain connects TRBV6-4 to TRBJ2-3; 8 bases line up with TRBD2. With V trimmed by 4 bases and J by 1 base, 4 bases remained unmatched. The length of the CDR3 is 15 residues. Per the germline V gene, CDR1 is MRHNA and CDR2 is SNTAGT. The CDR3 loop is CASSVEAGGTDTQYF. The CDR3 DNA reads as TGTGCCAGCAGTGTCGAAGCGGGGGGCACAGATACGCAGTATTTT.

CDR3 sequence: CVRGTGFGLSHEQYF. Written as DNA, the CDR3 is TGTGTGAGGGGGACAGGGTTCGGGCTGTCTCACGAGCAGTACTTC. The chain couples TRBV2 to TRBJ2-7; TRBD1 matches at 9 bases. CDR1 and CDR2 from the germline V gene are SNHLY and FYNNEI. This CDR3 is 15 amino acids long.

In nucleotides, the CDR3 is TGCGCCAGCAGCTTGGACAGAGATTACGAGCAGTACTTC. This gives the protein CASSLDRDYEQYF. The chain uses TRBV5-1 and TRBJ2-7; D unresolved. The CDR3 sequence is 13 residues long. V lost 0 bases and J lost 4, with 8 bases in between. Germline V gene data show CDR1 as SGHRS and CDR2 as YFSETQ.

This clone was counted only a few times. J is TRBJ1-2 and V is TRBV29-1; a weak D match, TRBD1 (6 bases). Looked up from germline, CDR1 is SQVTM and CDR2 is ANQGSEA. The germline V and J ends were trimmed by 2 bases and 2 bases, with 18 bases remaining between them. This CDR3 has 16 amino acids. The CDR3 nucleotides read TGCAGCGTTGAACTCCCTCGGACAGATATAAACTATGGCTACACCTTC. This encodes CSVELPRTDINYGYTF.

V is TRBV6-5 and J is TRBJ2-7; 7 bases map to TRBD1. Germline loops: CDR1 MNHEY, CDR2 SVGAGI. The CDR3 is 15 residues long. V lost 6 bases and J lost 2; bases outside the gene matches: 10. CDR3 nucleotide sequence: TGTGCCAGCAGGCGACAGGGAAGAGGGACCTACGAGCAGTACTTC. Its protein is CASRRQGRGTYEQYF.

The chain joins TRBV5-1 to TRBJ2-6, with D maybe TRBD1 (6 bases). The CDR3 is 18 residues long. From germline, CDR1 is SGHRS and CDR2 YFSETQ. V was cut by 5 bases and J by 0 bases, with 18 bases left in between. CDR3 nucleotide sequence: TGCGCCAGCAGACAGCGGACAGTTGGTTACTCTGGGGCCAACGTCCTGACTTTC. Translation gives CASRQRTVGYSGANVLTF.

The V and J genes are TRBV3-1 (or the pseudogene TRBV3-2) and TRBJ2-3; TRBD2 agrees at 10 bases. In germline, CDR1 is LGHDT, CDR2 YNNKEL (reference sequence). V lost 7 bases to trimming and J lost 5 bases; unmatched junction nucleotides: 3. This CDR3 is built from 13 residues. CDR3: CASKVAGGDTQYF. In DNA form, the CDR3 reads TGTGCCAGCAAGGTAGCGGGGGGAGATACGCAGTATTTT.

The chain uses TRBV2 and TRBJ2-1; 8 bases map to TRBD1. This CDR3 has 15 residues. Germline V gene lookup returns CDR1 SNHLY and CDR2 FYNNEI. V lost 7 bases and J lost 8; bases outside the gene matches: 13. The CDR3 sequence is CASKVGQGGIDEQFF. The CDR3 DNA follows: TGTGCCAGCAAGGTTGGACAGGGCGGTATCGATGAGCAGTTCTTC.

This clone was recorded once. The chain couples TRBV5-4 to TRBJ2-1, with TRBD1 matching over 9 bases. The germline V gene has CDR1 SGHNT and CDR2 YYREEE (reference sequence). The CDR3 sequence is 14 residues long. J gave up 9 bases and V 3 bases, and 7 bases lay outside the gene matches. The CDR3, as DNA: TGTGCCAGCAGCTCAGACAGGGGGGTGGGTGAGCAGTTCTTC. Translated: CASSSDRGVGEQFF.

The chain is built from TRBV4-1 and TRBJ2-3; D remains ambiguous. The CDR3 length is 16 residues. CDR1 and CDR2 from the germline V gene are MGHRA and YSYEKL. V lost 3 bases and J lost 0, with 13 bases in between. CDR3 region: CASSQGDVGSTDTQYF. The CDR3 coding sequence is TGCGCCAGCAGCCAGGGTGATGTAGGGAGCACAGATACGCAGTATTTT.

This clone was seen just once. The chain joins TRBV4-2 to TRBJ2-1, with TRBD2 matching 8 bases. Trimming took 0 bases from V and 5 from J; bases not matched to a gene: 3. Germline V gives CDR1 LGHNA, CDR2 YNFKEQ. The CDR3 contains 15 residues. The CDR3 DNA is TGTGCCAGCAGCCAAGATGGGACTAGGGACAATGAGCAGTTCTTC. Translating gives CASSQDGTRDNEQFF.

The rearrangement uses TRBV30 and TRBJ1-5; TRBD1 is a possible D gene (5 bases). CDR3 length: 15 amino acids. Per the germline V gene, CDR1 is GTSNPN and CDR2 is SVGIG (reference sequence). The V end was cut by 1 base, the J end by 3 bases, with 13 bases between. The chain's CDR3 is CAWSAKGLYNQPQHF. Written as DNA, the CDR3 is TGTGCCTGGAGTGCAAAGGGACTGTACAATCAGCCCCAGCATTTT.

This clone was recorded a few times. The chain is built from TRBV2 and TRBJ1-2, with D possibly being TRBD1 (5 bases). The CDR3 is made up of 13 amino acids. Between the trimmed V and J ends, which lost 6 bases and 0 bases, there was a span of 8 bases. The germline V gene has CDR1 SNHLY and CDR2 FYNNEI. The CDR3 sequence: CASRGTSNYGYTF. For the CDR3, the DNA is TGTGCCAGCAGGGGGACGTCTAACTATGGCTACACCTTC.

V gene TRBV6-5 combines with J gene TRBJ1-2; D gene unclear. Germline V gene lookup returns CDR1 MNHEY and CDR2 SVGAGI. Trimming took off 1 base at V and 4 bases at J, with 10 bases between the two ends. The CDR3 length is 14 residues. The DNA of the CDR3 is TGTGCCAGCAGTTACTTTGAGGGAGGCTATGGCTACACCTTC. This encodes CASSYFEGGYGYTF.

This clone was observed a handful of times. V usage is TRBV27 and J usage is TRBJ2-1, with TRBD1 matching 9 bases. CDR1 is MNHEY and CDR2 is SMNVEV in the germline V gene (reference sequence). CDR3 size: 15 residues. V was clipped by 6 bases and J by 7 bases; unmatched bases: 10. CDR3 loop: CASRDAGTGSNEQFF. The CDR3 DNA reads TGTGCCAGCAGAGATGCCGGGACAGGGTCTAATGAGCAGTTCTTC.

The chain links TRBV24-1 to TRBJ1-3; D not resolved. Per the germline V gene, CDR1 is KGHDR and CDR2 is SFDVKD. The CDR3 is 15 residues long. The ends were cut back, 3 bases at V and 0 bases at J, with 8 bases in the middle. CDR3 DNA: TGTGCCACCAGTGATGGACGGAGCTCTGGAAACACCATATATTTT. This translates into CATSDGRSSGNTIYF.

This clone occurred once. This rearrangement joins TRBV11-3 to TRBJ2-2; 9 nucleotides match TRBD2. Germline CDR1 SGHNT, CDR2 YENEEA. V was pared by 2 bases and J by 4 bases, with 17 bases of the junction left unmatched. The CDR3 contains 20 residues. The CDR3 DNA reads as TGTGCCAGCAGCTTAACTCTTTCCTTTGGCGGGGGGGCGGGCACCGGGGAGCTGTTTTTT. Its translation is CASSLTLSFGGGAGTGELFF.

The CDR3 nucleotides read TGTGCCAGCAGCGCGCAAACAGGACTAGCGGGAGTAGGGGCCAAAAACATTCAGTACTTC. The encoded protein is CASSAQTGLAGVGAKNIQYF. The rearrangement uses TRBV6-6 and TRBJ2-4; 13 nucleotides agree with TRBD2. The V and J ends lost 6 bases and 1 base, in that order; junction bases with no gene match: 15. Germline V gene lookup returns CDR1 MNHNY and CDR2 SVGAGI (reference sequence). The length of the CDR3 is 20 residues.

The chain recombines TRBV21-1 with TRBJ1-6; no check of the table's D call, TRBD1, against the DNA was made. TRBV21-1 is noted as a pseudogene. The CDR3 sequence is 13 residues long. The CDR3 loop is CASRDSYNSPLHF. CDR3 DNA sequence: TGTGCCAGCAGGGACAGCTATAATTCACCCCTCCACTTT.

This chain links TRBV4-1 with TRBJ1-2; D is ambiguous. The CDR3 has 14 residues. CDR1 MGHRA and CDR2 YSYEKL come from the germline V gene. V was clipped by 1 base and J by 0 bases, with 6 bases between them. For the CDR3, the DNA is TGCGCCAGCAGCCAAGTTCTATCTAACTATGGCTACACCTTC. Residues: CASSQVLSNYGYTF.

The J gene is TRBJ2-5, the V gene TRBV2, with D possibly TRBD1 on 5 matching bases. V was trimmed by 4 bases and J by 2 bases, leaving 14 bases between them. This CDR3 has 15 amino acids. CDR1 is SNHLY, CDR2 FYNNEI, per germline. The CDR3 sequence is CASSVGVRTQETQYF. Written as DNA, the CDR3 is TGTGCCAGCAGTGTAGGAGTCCGGACACAAGAGACCCAGTACTTC.

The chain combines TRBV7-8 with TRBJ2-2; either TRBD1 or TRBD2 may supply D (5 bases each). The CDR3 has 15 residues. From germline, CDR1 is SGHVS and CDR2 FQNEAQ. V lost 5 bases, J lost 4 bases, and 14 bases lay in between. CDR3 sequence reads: CASSPGTPPTGELFF. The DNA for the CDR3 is TGTGCCAGCAGCCCCGGGACCCCCCCCACCGGGGAGCTGTTTTTT.